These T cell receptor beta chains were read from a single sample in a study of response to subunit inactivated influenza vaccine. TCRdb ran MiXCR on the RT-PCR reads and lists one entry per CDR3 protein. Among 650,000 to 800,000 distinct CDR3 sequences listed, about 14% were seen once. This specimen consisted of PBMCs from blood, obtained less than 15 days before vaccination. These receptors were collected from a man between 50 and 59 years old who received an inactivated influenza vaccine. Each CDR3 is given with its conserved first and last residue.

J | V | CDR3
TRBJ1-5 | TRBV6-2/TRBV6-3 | CASSFGRLRPQHF
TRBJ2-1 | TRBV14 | CASSRLTSGAYNEQFF
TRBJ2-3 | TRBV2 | CASRGLGGYTQYF
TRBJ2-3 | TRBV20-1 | CSARGRWASGPSTDTQYF
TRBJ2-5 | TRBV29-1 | CSVAERRETQYF
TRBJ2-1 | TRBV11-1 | CASSPNFLRTRWVDNEQFF
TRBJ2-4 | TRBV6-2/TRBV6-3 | CATSLAGEETNIQYF
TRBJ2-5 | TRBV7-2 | CASSQTGPPKAQYF
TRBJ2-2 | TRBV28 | CASITPGSGGLFF
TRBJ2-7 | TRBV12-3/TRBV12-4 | CASSLRASGGSSEQYF
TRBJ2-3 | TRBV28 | CASSLLGTGVTDTQYF
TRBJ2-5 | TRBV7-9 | CASSFTYPRGETQYF
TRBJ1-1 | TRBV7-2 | CASSLALMGQGEAFF
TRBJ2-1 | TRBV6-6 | CASSISNEQFF
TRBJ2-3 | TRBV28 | CASIPSAGGDTTDTQYF
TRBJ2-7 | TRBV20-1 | CSASGTSGSLYEQYF
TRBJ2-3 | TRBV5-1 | CASSLAPGTSTDTQYF
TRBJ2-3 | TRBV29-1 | CSVAGGGTDTQYF
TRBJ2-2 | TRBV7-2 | CASSLVQGNTGELFF
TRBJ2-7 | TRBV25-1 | CASSRAENYEQYF
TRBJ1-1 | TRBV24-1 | CATSARGGTEAFF
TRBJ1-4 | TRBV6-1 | CASSRTGRTQKLFF
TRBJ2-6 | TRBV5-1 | CASTFRDRGLGANVLTF
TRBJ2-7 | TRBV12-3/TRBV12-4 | CASSSGLAVHEQYF
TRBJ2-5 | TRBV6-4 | CASKIQMLQETQYF
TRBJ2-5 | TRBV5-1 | CASSLDGRDQETQYF
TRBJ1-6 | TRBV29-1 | CSNNRRGAPEDPTLHF
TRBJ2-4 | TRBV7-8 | CASSSRGVGMAKNIQYF